The 4 T cell receptor beta chains below all came from one sample that was sequenced in a study of CD8+ T cells in alopecia areata. Following extraction, RNA underwent reverse transcription to cDNA, which served as the sequencing template. TCRdb's table, derived via immunoSEQ multiplex PCR, lists solely in-frame clones and lacks some. The data hold some 110,000 clones, with 35% to 40% observed a single time. The sample taken for sequencing was CD4+ T cells sorted from blood. Receptor source: a human donor with alopecia areata.

The chain has TRBV29-1 and TRBJ2-5; D perhaps matches TRBD2 (5 bases). Per germline, CDR1 SQVTM and CDR2 ANQGSEA. Between the trimmed V and J ends, which lost 8 bases and 5 bases, there was a span of 15 bases. CDR3 length equals 12 residues. CDR3 amino acids: CSWRGSKETQYF. CDR3 DNA sequence: TGCAGCTGGAGAGGGAGTAAGGAGACCCAGTACTTC.

The chain recombines TRBV28 with TRBJ2-6; D remains unclear. CDR3 length equals 15 residues. Deletions cut 3 bases from V and 0 bases from J, with 6 bases between. Germline V gene lookup returns CDR1 MDHEN and CDR2 SYDVKM. The CDR3 DNA reads as TGTGCCAGCAGTTTGTGGCACTCTGGGGCCAACGTCCTGACTTTC. It encodes CASSLWHSGANVLTF.

The chain is built from TRBV15 and TRBJ1-1; no clear D gene. Per the germline V gene, CDR1 is LNHNV and CDR2 is YYDKDF (reference sequence). This CDR3 comprises 14 residues. Trimming took 4 bases from V and 5 from J, leaving 14 bases between them. CDR3 in DNA: TGTGCCACCAGCATAACTCGTGGAGAAACTGAAGCTTTCTTT. Translation: CATSITRGETEAFF.

This clone has just a few counts. The chain is built from TRBV18 and TRBJ1-5; unclear D gene. Germline-derived CDR1 and CDR2 are KGHSH and LQKENI. CDR3 size: 13 residues. V lost 5 bases, J lost 5 bases, and 10 bases lay in between. The CDR3 DNA sequence: TGTGCCAGCTCAGAGCCCCCCTATCAGCCCCAGCATTTT. Its translation is CASSEPPYQPQHF.